What follows is one T cell receptor (beta chain) and its context. The antigen is undetermined. V lost 3 bases to trimming and J lost 7 bases, with 9 bases between them. The CDR3 totals 12 residues. Germline CDR1 LGHNT, CDR2 FRNRAP. These data come from a study of T cell responses to AZD1222 COVID-19 vaccine. Study conclusions and caveats: Clonal diversity may have been underestimated in mostly white British donors. Receipt of two AZD1222 doses was followed by a rise in Spike-specific TCR breadth and depth.

Repertoires were generated with immunoSEQ multiplex PCR, while TCRdb's copy carries only in-frame clones and drops some. The sample lists some 140,000 clones; 80% to 95% were seen once. The starting material was peripheral blood, obtained 28 days after the second AZD1222 dose. The rearrangement uses TRBV12-5 and TRBJ1-2; D gene uncertain. The TCR originated in an adult who received the AZD1222 COVID-19 vaccine. This chain's CDR3 is CASGFLFSGYTF. CDR3 sequence (DNA): TGTGCTAGTGGTTTTTTATTTAGTGGCTACACCTTC.